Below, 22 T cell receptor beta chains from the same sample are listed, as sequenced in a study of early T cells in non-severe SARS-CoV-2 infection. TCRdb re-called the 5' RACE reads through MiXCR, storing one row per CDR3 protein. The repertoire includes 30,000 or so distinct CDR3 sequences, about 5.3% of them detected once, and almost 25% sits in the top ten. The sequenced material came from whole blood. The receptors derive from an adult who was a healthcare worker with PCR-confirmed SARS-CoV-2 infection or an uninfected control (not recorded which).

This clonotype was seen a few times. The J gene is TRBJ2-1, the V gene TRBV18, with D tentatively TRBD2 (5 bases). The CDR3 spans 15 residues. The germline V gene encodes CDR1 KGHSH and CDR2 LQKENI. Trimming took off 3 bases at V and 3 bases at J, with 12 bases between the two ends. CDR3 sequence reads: CASSPGSVNYNEQFF. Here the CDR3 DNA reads TGTGCCAGCTCACCGGGGAGTGTCAACTACAATGAGCAGTTCTTC.

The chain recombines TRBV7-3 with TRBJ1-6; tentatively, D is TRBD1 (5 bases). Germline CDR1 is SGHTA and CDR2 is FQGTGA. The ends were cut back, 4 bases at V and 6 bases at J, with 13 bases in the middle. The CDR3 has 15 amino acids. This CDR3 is CASSSTGTGNSPLHF. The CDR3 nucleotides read TGTGCCAGCAGCTCCACCGGGACGGGTAATTCACCCCTCCACTTT.

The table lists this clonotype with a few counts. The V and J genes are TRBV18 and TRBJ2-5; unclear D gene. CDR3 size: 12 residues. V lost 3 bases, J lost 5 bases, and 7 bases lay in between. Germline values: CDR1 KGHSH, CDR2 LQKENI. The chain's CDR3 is CASSPVSETQYF. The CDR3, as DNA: TGTGCCAGCTCACCGGTTTCCGAGACCCAGTACTTC.

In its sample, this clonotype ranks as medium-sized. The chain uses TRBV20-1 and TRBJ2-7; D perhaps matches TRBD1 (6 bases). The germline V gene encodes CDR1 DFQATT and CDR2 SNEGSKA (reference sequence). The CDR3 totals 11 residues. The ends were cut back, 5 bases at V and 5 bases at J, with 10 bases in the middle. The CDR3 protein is CSAPGDHEQYF. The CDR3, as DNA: TGCAGTGCTCCAGGGGACCACGAGCAGTACTTC.

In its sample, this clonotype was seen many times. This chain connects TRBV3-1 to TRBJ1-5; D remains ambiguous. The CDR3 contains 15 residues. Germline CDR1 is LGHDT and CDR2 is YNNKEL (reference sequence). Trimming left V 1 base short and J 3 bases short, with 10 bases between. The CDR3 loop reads CASSQGRHINQPQHF. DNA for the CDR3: TGTGCCAGCAGCCAAGGACGGCACATCAATCAGCCCCAGCATTTT. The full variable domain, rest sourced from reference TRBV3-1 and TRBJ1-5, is DTAVSQTPKYLVTQMGNDKSIKCEQNLGHDTMYWYKQDSKKFLKIMFSYNNKELIINETVPNRFSPKSPDKAHLNLHINSLELGDSAVYFCASSQGRHINQPQHFGDGTRLSIL.

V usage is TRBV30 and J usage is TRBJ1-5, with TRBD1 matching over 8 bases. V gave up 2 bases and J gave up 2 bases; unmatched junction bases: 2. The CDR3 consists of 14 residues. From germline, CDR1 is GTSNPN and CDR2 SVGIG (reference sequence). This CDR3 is CAWSTGGGNQPQHF. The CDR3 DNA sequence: TGTGCCTGGAGTACAGGGGGAGGCAATCAGCCCCAGCATTTT.

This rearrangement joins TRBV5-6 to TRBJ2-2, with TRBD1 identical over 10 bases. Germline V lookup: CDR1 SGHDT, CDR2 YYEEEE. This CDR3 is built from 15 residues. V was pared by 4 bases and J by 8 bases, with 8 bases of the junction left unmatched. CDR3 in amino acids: CASSPGTGARGELFF. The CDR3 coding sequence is TGTGCCAGCAGCCCCGGGACAGGGGCCCGTGGGGAGCTGTTTTTT.

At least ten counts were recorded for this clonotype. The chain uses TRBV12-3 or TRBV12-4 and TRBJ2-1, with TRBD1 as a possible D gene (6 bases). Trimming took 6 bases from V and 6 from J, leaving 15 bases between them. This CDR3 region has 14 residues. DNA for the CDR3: TGTGCCAGCAGGGGACACGCAACGGGCAATGAGCAGTTCTTC. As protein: CASRGHATGNEQFF.

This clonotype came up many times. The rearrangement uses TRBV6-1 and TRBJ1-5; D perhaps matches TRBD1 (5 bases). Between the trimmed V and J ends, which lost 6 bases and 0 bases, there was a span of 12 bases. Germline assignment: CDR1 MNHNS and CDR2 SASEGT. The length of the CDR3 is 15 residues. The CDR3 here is CASSKGPYSNQPQHF. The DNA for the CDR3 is TGTGCCAGCAGCAAGGGACCCTATAGCAATCAGCCCCAGCATTTT.

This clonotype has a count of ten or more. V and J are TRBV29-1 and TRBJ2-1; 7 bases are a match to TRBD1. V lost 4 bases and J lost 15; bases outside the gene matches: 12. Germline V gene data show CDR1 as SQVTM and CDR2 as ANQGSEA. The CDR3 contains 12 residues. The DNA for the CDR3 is TGCAGCGTTGTAGTTGATGGACAGGTTCGGTTCTTC. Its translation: CSVVVDGQVRFF.

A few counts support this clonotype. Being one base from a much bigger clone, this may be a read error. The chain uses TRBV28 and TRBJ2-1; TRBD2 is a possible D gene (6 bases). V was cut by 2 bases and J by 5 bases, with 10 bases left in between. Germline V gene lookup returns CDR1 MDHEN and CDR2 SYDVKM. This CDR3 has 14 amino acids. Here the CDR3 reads CASSLRGTNNEQFF. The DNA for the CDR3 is TGTGCCAGCAGTTTACGGGGGACCAACAATGAGCAGTTCTTC.

CDR3 region: CASSPAAGTLEQYF. The CDR3 nucleotides are TGTGCCAGCTCACCGGCCGCCGGGACACTTGAGCAGTACTTC. The chain couples TRBV18 to TRBJ2-7; D is possibly TRBD1 (6 bases). Germline values: CDR1 KGHSH, CDR2 LQKENI. The CDR3 length is 14 residues. Between the trimmed V and J ends, which lost 3 bases and 7 bases, there was a span of 16 bases. Drawing the rest from reference TRBV18 and TRBJ2-7, the complete variable domain is NAGVMQNPRHLVRRRGQEARLRCSPMKGHSHVYWYRQLPEEGLKFMVYLQKENIIDESGMPKERFSAEFPKEGPSILRIQQVVRGDSAAYFCASSPAAGTLEQYFGPGTRLTVT.

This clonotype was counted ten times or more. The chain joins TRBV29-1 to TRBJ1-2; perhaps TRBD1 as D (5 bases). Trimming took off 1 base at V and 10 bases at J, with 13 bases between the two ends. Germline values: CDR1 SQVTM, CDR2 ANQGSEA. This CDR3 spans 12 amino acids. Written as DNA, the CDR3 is TGCAGCGTTGAAGTTGGCGACAGCCCCTACACCTTC. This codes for CSVEVGDSPYTF. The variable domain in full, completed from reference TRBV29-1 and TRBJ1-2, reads SAVISQKPSRDICQRGTSLTIQCQVDSQVTMMFWYRQQPGQSLTLIATANQGSEATYESGFVIDKFPISRPNLTFSTLTVSNMSPEDSSIYLCSVEVGDSPYTFGSGTRLTVV.

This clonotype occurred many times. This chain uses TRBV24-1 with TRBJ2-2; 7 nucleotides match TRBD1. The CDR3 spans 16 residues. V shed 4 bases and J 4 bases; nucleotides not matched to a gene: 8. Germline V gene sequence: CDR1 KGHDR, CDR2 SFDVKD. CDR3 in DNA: TGTGCCACCAGTGAGCGCCGACAGGGTTTCACCGGGGAGCTGTTTTTT. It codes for CATSERRQGFTGELFF.

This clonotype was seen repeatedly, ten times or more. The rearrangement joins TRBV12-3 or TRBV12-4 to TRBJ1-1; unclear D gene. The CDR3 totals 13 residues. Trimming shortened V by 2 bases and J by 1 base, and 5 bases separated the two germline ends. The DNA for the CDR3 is TGTGCCAGCAGTTTAACGGGGAACACTGAAGCTTTCTTT. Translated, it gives CASSLTGNTEAFF.

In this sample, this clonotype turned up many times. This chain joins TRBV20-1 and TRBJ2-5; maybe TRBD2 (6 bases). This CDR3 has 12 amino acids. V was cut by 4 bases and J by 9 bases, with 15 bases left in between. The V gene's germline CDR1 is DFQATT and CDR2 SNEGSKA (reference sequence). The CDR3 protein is CSAKGTSVAQYF. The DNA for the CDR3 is TGCAGTGCTAAAGGGACTTCCGTGGCCCAGTACTTC.

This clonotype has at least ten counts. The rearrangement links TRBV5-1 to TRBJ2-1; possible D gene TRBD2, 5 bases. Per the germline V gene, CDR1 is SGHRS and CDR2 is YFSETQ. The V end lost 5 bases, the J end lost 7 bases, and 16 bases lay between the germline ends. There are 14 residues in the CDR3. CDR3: CASSRSDGVNEQFF. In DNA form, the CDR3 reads TGCGCCAGCAGTCGATCGGACGGGGTAAATGAGCAGTTCTTC.

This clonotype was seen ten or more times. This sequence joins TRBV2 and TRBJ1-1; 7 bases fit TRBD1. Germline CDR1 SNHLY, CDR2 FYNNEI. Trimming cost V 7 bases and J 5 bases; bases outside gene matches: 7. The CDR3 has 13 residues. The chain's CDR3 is CASTRTGVTEAFF. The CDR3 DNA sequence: TGTGCCAGCACCCGGACAGGAGTAACTGAAGCTTTCTTT.

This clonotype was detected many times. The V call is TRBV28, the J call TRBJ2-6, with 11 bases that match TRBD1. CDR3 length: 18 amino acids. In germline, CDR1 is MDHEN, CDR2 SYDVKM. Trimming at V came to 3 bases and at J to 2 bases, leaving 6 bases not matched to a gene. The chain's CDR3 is CASSFQSGQGAGANVLTF. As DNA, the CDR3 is TGTGCCAGCAGTTTTCAATCGGGACAGGGGGCTGGGGCCAACGTCCTGACTTTC.

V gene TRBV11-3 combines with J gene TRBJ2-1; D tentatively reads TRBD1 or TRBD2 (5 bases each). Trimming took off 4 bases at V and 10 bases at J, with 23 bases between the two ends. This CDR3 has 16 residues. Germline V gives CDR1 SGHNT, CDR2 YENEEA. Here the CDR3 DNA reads TGTGCCAGCAGCTCTTGCCGGGACCCAGATTTCAGGGAGCAGTTCTTC. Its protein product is CASSSCRDPDFREQFF.

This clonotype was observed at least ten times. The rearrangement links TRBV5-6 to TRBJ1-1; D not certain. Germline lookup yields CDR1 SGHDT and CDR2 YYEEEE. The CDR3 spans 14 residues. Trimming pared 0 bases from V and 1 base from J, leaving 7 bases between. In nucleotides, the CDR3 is TGTGCCAGCAGCTTGGCCGACACGAACACTGAAGCTTTCTTT. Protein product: CASSLADTNTEAFF.

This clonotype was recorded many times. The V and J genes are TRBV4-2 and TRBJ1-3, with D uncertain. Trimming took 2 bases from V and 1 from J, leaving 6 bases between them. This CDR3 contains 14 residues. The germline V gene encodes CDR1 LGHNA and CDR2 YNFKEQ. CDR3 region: CASSQRSSGNTIYF. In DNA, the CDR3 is TGTGCCAGCAGCCAACGGAGTTCTGGAAACACCATATATTTT.